The 12 T cell receptor beta chains listed next were all sequenced from one sample in a study of T cell repertoires in ileal Crohn's disease. Libraries were prepared by immunoSEQ multiplex PCR; TCRdb keeps only in-frame clonotypes and omits some of them. Among about 4,500 clones listed, under 75% were seen once. The sequencing input was ileal tissue. The receptors shown here come from an adult with Crohn's disease.

V is TRBV30 and J is TRBJ1-1, with TRBD1 identical over 9 bases. The CDR3 spans 15 residues. CDR1 GTSNPN and CDR2 SVGIG come from the germline V gene (reference sequence). V was clipped by 7 bases and J by 1 base; unmatched bases: 10. CDR3 nucleotide sequence: TGTGCCTTGAACGAACCGGGACAGGGGAACACTGAAGCTTTCTTT. Translating gives CALNEPGQGNTEAFF. The whole variable domain, filled in from reference TRBV30 and TRBJ1-1, reads SQTIHQWPATLVQPVGSPLSLECTVEGTSNPNLYWYRQAAGRGLQLLFYSVGIGQISSEVPQNLSASRPQDRQFILSSKKLLLSDSGFYLCALNEPGQGNTEAFFGQGTRLTVV.

This clone appeared a few times. The rearrangement links TRBV5-6 to TRBJ2-7, with D possibly being TRBD1 (6 bases). Trimming removed 4 bases from V and 4 bases from J, with 12 bases in between. The CDR3 is 13 amino acids. CDR1 and CDR2 (germline): SGHDT, YYEEEE. Here the CDR3 reads CASSHRDTYEQYF. The CDR3 DNA is TGTGCCAGCAGCCACCGGGACACTTACGAGCAGTACTTC.

The chain is built from TRBV7-9 and TRBJ2-7; 9 bases map to TRBD1. The CDR3 has 16 amino acids. Germline V gene lookup returns CDR1 SEHNR and CDR2 FQNEAQ (reference sequence). With 4 bases clipped from V and 2 bases from J, the junction kept 9 bases outside the gene matches. The CDR3 spells CASSYRTGVPPYEQYF. CDR3 DNA sequence: TGTGCCAGCAGCTACCGGACAGGGGTCCCCCCCTACGAGCAGTACTTC. Complete variable domain (other parts from reference TRBV7-9 and TRBJ2-7): DTGVSQNPRHKITKRGQNVTFRCDPISEHNRLYWYRQTLGQGPEFLTYFQNEAQLEKSRLLSDRFSAERPKGSFSTLEIQRTEQGDSAMYLCASSYRTGVPPYEQYFGPGTRLTVT.

The V gene is TRBV6-5, the J gene TRBJ2-4; 8 nucleotides agree with TRBD1. Germline V gene sequence: CDR1 MNHEY, CDR2 SVGAGI. The CDR3 totals 14 residues. The ends lost 6 bases at V and 6 bases at J; junction bases unmatched: 7. The CDR3 sequence is CASRRNRGVNIQYF. In DNA form, the CDR3 reads TGTGCCAGCAGGCGGAACAGGGGGGTAAACATTCAGTACTTC.

The chain couples TRBV5-4 to TRBJ1-1; TRBD1 might be the D (6 bases). The V and J ends lost 4 bases and 1 base respectively, with 23 bases between them. CDR1 is SGHNT, CDR2 YYREEE, per germline (reference sequence). This CDR3 contains 18 residues. The CDR3 nucleotides are TGTGCCAGCAGCGAGGGACCCAAGAACAGGGATCCGAACACTGAAGCTTTCTTT. This encodes CASSEGPKNRDPNTEAFF.

The chain employs TRBV5-1 and TRBJ2-3; TRBD2 matches at 9 bases. CDR1 and CDR2 (germline): SGHRS, YFSETQ. With 4 bases clipped from V and 6 bases from J, the junction kept 9 bases outside the gene matches. The length of the CDR3 is 15 residues. The CDR3 protein is CASSLAGKVMDTQYF. In nucleotides, the CDR3 is TGCGCCAGCAGCCTAGCGGGGAAGGTCATGGATACGCAGTATTTT.

CDR3 residues: CASSRNGRSNYGYTF. CDR3 nucleotide sequence: TGTGCCAGCAGCCGCAACGGCAGGTCTAACTATGGCTACACCTTC. The rearrangement links TRBV11-2 to TRBJ1-2; D unclear. The CDR3 loop spans 15 amino acids. V was cut by 5 bases and J by 0 bases, with 13 bases left in between. Germline CDR1 and CDR2: SGHAT and FQNNGV.

The chain joins TRBV11-3 to TRBJ2-1, with TRBD1 identical over 7 bases. The length of the CDR3 is 14 residues. V shed 5 bases and J 4 bases; nucleotides not matched to a gene: 5. Per germline, CDR1 SGHNT and CDR2 YENEEA. CDR3 region: CASSQGQDYNEQFF. For the CDR3, the DNA is TGTGCCAGCAGCCAAGGACAGGATTACAATGAGCAGTTCTTC.

This clone was recorded only once. The gene calls are TRBV7-2 and TRBJ2-2; 7 nucleotides align to TRBD1. CDR1 is SGHTA, CDR2 FQGNSA, per germline. The CDR3 covers 16 residues. V dropped 8 bases and J dropped 4; count of bases not matched to a gene: 13. The CDR3 loop reads CASFKGDSPFTGELFF. CDR3 bases: TGTGCCAGCTTTAAGGGGGACAGCCCCTTCACCGGGGAGCTGTTTTTT.

CDR3 nucleotides: TGTGCCAGCAGCCTTCAACAGGGATTTGGGGCAGATACGCAGTATTTT. It specifies CASSLQQGFGADTQYF. The genes are TRBV5-6 and TRBJ2-3, with D possibly being TRBD1 (6 bases). The germline CDR1 and CDR2 sequences are SGHDT and YYEEEE. The CDR3 runs 16 residues. V lost 4 bases and J lost 4, with 19 bases in between.

The CDR3: CASSAQGLWSSYEQYF. In DNA, the CDR3 is TGTGCCAGCAGTGCACAGGGGCTGTGGAGCTCCTACGAGCAGTACTTC. This rearrangement joins TRBV27 to TRBJ2-7, with 7 bases identical to TRBD1. The CDR3 consists of 16 residues. Unmatched junction bases numbered 10, after V lost 5 bases and J lost 0 bases. Germline V gene sequence: CDR1 MNHEY, CDR2 SMNVEV (reference sequence).

As for this clone: Other DNA sequences from this sample encode an identical CDR3 as well. CDR3 nucleotides: TGTGCCACCCAAAAGACGGGAGGCTACACCTTC. It codes for CATQKTGGYTF. J is TRBJ1-2 and V is TRBV10-3, with D hard to call. Trimming removed 10 bases from V and 8 bases from J, with 14 bases in between. The CDR3 runs to 11 residues. Germline loops: CDR1 ENHRY, CDR2 SYGVKD.